This is a list of T cell receptor beta chains from one sample in a study of human T cells and chemical hapten exposure. TCRdb itself ran the RACE reads through MiXCR, one entry per CDR3 protein. The sample has about 90,000 distinct CDR3 sequences; over 6.5% are singletons. This specimen consisted of whole blood, obtained in connection with sensitization to the hapten diphenylcyclopropenone (DPC). These receptors originate from a man aged 35-49 years with alopecia areata. Some clones in this sample may be carry-over from other donors' samples. CDR3s include the opening cysteine and the closing phenylalanine or tryptophan. The D gene is left open where the match is weak. Size is stated for part of the rows, as once, few or many counts, or as a class when the clone is expanded.

abundance: many
d_gene: .
j_gene: TRBJ1-1
v_gene: TRBV29-1
CDR3aa: CSVEFQGYTEAFF
CDR3nt: TGCAGCGTTGAGTTTCAGGGTTACACTGAAGCTTTCTTT

abundance: .
d_gene: .
j_gene: TRBJ2-3
v_gene: TRBV6-2/TRBV6-3
CDR3aa: CASSFPPGKATQYF
CDR3nt: TGTGCCAGCAGTTTTCCACCGGGGAAGGCTACGCAGTATTTT

abundance: .
d_gene: .
j_gene: TRBJ1-1
v_gene: TRBV28
CDR3aa: CASISLGTTEAFF
CDR3nt: TGTGCCAGCATCTCCCTGGGGACCACTGAAGCTTTCTTT

abundance: .
d_gene: .
j_gene: TRBJ2-3
v_gene: TRBV7-2
CDR3aa: CASSSYLEGLTDTQYF
CDR3nt: TGTGCCAGCAGCAGCTACCTCGAGGGCCTAACAGATACGCAGTATTTT

abundance: many
d_gene: TRBD2
j_gene: TRBJ2-1
v_gene: TRBV10-3
CDR3aa: CAISTREGRGEQFF
CDR3nt: TGTGCCATCAGCACGCGGGAGGGCCGGGGTGAGCAGTTCTTC

abundance: few
d_gene: .
j_gene: TRBJ2-3
v_gene: TRBV10-3
CDR3aa: CALKGNGGDTQYF
CDR3nt: TGTGCCTTAAAGGGAAACGGGGGAGATACGCAGTATTTT

abundance: .
d_gene: .
j_gene: TRBJ1-4
v_gene: TRBV12-3/TRBV12-4
CDR3aa: CASSPTLTNEKLFF
CDR3nt: TGTGCCAGCAGCCCGACCCTAACTAATGAAAAACTGTTTTTT

abundance: .
d_gene: .
j_gene: TRBJ1-5
v_gene: TRBV7-2
CDR3aa: CASSLDGGGNQPQHF
CDR3nt: TGTGCCAGCAGCTTAGACGGGGGCGGCAATCAGCCCCAGCATTTT

abundance: many
d_gene: TRBD2
j_gene: TRBJ2-1
v_gene: TRBV10-3
CDR3aa: CAISETGLAEQFF
CDR3nt: TGTGCCATCAGTGAGACCGGACTAGCGGAGCAGTTCTTC

abundance: few
d_gene: .
j_gene: TRBJ2-3
v_gene: TRBV18
CDR3aa: CASSPIPTTTVSTDTQYF
CDR3nt: TGTGCCAGCTCACCTATACCAACAACAACCGTTAGCACAGATACGCAGTATTTT

abundance: many
d_gene: TRBD1
j_gene: TRBJ1-4
v_gene: TRBV30
CDR3aa: CAWSVQGGGYEKLFF
CDR3nt: TGTGCCTGGAGTGTACAAGGGGGCGGATATGAAAAACTGTTTTTT

abundance: many
d_gene: .
j_gene: TRBJ1-2
v_gene: TRBV27
CDR3aa: CASSLFGGDGYTF
CDR3nt: TGTGCCAGCAGTTTATTCGGTGGAGATGGCTACACCTTC

abundance: few
d_gene: TRBD2
j_gene: TRBJ2-2
v_gene: TRBV3-1
CDR3aa: CASSHLLTSGRANTGELFF
CDR3nt: TGTGCCAGCAGCCATCTCCTTACTAGCGGGAGGGCAAACACCGGGGAGCTGTTTTTT

abundance: .
d_gene: .
j_gene: TRBJ1-4
v_gene: TRBV21-1
CDR3aa: CASSKGHRRGQTTNEKLFF
CDR3nt: TGTGCCAGCAGCAAAGGGCACAGGCGCGGACAAACAACTAATGAAAAACTGTTTTTT

abundance: .
d_gene: .
j_gene: TRBJ2-5
v_gene: TRBV29-1
CDR3aa: CSVMFNQWVGETQYF
CDR3nt: TGCAGCGTTATGTTTAACCAGTGGGTAGGAGAGACCCAGTACTTC

abundance: .
d_gene: .
j_gene: TRBJ2-3
v_gene: TRBV24-1
CDR3aa: CATSDIGTLDTQYF
CDR3nt: TGTGCCACCAGTGACATTGGGACTCTAGATACGCAGTATTTT

abundance: few
d_gene: .
j_gene: TRBJ1-4
v_gene: TRBV7-9
CDR3aa: CATAPSEKLFF
CDR3nt: TGTGCCACCGCTCCCTCGGAAAAACTGTTTTTT

abundance: many
d_gene: TRBD1
j_gene: TRBJ2-1
v_gene: TRBV12-3/TRBV12-4
CDR3aa: CASSVTGYEQFF
CDR3nt: TGTGCCAGCAGTGTGACAGGGTATGAGCAGTTCTTC

abundance: .
d_gene: .
j_gene: TRBJ2-2
v_gene: TRBV20-1
CDR3aa: CSASKRRTGELFF
CDR3nt: TGCAGTGCTAGTAAGAGGAGGACCGGGGAGCTGTTTTTT

abundance: many
d_gene: TRBD1
j_gene: TRBJ1-2
v_gene: TRBV20-1
CDR3aa: CSAQSRDRGRLGGYTF
CDR3nt: TGCAGTGCTCAGTCCCGGGACAGGGGGCGGCTCGGTGGCTACACCTTC

abundance: .
d_gene: TRBD2
j_gene: TRBJ2-3
v_gene: TRBV7-2
CDR3aa: CASSLPAGGPRTDTQYF
CDR3nt: TGTGCCAGCAGCTTACCAGCGGGAGGCCCTCGCACAGATACGCAGTATTTT

abundance: many
d_gene: TRBD1
j_gene: TRBJ1-6
v_gene: TRBV20-1
CDR3aa: CSASLTGGESPLHF
CDR3nt: TGCAGTGCTAGCTTGACAGGGGGCGAATCACCCCTCCACTTT

abundance: few
d_gene: TRBD2
j_gene: TRBJ2-2
v_gene: TRBV25-1
CDR3aa: CASSDRLAFTTGELFF
CDR3nt: TGTGCCAGCAGTGATAGACTAGCGTTTACCACCGGGGAGCTGTTTTTT

abundance: many
d_gene: .
j_gene: TRBJ1-3
v_gene: TRBV6-1
CDR3aa: CASSQVGNTIYF
CDR3nt: TGTGCCAGCAGCCAAGTTGGAAACACCATATATTTT

abundance: many
d_gene: .
j_gene: TRBJ2-6
v_gene: TRBV10-3
CDR3aa: CAIRDGGMVSGANVLTF
CDR3nt: TGTGCCATCAGGGACGGGGGCATGGTCTCTGGGGCCAACGTCCTGACTTTC

abundance: few
d_gene: .
j_gene: TRBJ1-5
v_gene: TRBV12-3/TRBV12-4
CDR3aa: CASSATPDSNQPQHF
CDR3nt: TGTGCCAGCAGCGCCACTCCGGATAGCAATCAGCCCCAGCATTTT

abundance: .
d_gene: .
j_gene: TRBJ1-1
v_gene: TRBV19
CDR3aa: CASSSQGIEAFF
CDR3nt: TGTGCCAGTAGTAGCCAGGGAATTGAAGCTTTCTTT

abundance: .
d_gene: .
j_gene: TRBJ2-6
v_gene: TRBV6-5
CDR3aa: CASSYSPGPAGANVLTF
CDR3nt: TGTGCCAGCAGTTACTCGCCGGGCCCAGCTGGGGCCAACGTCCTGACTTTC

abundance: many
d_gene: TRBD2
j_gene: TRBJ2-3
v_gene: TRBV9
CDR3aa: CASSVDPLAGTVDTQYF
CDR3nt: TGTGCCAGCAGCGTAGATCCCCTAGCGGGCACCGTAGATACGCAGTATTTT

abundance: .
d_gene: .
j_gene: TRBJ2-7
v_gene: TRBV5-1
CDR3aa: CASTRGTGSVDEQYF
CDR3nt: TGCGCCAGCACTAGAGGAACAGGGAGTGTCGACGAGCAGTACTTC

abundance: .
d_gene: .
j_gene: TRBJ2-6
v_gene: TRBV12-3/TRBV12-4
CDR3aa: CASWGVATYNPEGANVLTF
CDR3nt: TGTGCCAGCTGGGGGGTTGCCACATACAATCCGGAGGGGGCCAACGTCCTGACTTTC

abundance: .
d_gene: TRBD2
j_gene: TRBJ2-7
v_gene: TRBV7-9
CDR3aa: CASSLGEAGGRDEQYF
CDR3nt: TGTGCCAGCAGCTTAGGGGAAGCGGGAGGGCGGGACGAGCAGTACTTC

abundance: many
d_gene: .
j_gene: TRBJ1-2
v_gene: TRBV29-1
CDR3aa: CSVESAPDGYTF
CDR3nt: TGCAGCGTTGAATCGGCACCCGATGGCTACACCTTC

abundance: many
d_gene: .
j_gene: TRBJ2-1
v_gene: TRBV20-1
CDR3aa: CSALAVLHNYNEQFF
CDR3nt: TGCAGTGCATTAGCGGTCCTACATAACTACAATGAGCAGTTCTTC

abundance: few
d_gene: .
j_gene: TRBJ2-5
v_gene: TRBV5-1
CDR3aa: CASSLDGTFTETQYF
CDR3nt: TGCGCCAGCAGCTTGGACGGGACCTTTACGGAGACCCAGTACTTC

abundance: .
d_gene: .
j_gene: TRBJ2-1
v_gene: TRBV5-4
CDR3aa: CASSVDRYNEQFF
CDR3nt: TGTGCCAGCTCCGTGGACCGTTACAATGAGCAGTTCTTC

abundance: once
d_gene: .
j_gene: TRBJ1-4
v_gene: TRBV9
CDR3aa: CASSEEAGANEKLFF
CDR3nt: TGTGCCAGCAGCGAGGAAGCGGGGGCTAATGAAAAACTGTTTTTT

abundance: many
d_gene: TRBD2
j_gene: TRBJ2-2
v_gene: TRBV7-9
CDR3aa: CASRGSGGTIAGELFF
CDR3nt: TGTGCCAGCAGGGGAAGCGGGGGGACGATCGCCGGGGAGCTGTTTTTT

abundance: .
d_gene: .
j_gene: TRBJ2-3
v_gene: TRBV7-2
CDR3aa: CASSLARAADTQYF
CDR3nt: TGTGCCAGCAGCTTAGCTAGGGCTGCAGATACGCAGTATTTT

abundance: many
d_gene: TRBD2
j_gene: TRBJ2-1
v_gene: TRBV11-2
CDR3aa: CASRGGASGRDEQFF
CDR3nt: TGTGCCAGCAGGGGAGGGGCTAGCGGGAGGGATGAGCAGTTCTTC

abundance: many
d_gene: .
j_gene: TRBJ2-1
v_gene: TRBV11-1
CDR3aa: CASRPGGGLVLNNEQFF
CDR3nt: TGTGCCAGCAGGCCTGGGGGGGGGCTAGTGCTGAACAATGAGCAGTTCTTC

abundance: many
d_gene: TRBD1
j_gene: TRBJ1-6
v_gene: TRBV7-3
CDR3aa: CASSFSGTGNSPLHF
CDR3nt: TGTGCCAGCAGCTTCTCCGGGACAGGAAATTCACCCCTCCACTTT

abundance: .
d_gene: .
j_gene: TRBJ2-4
v_gene: TRBV3-1
CDR3aa: CASSQLSRGNIQYF
CDR3nt: TGTGCCAGCAGCCAACTCAGTCGCGGAAACATTCAGTACTTC

abundance: few
d_gene: .
j_gene: TRBJ2-3
v_gene: TRBV5-1
CDR3aa: CASSRGTVGPDTQYF
CDR3nt: TGCGCCAGCAGCCGCGGGACAGTAGGACCAGATACGCAGTATTTT

abundance: many
d_gene: .
j_gene: TRBJ1-2
v_gene: TRBV20-1
CDR3aa: CSARTTDNRGYTF
CDR3nt: TGCAGTGCCCGGACAACCGATAACAGGGGCTACACCTTC

abundance: few
d_gene: TRBD1
j_gene: TRBJ1-3
v_gene: TRBV27
CDR3aa: CASSYRTGPGNTIYF
CDR3nt: TGTGCCAGCAGTTACCGGACAGGGCCCGGAAACACCATATATTTT

abundance: .
d_gene: .
j_gene: TRBJ2-3
v_gene: TRBV15
CDR3aa: CAISRATDTQYF
CDR3nt: TGTGCCATCAGCAGAGCTACAGATACGCAGTATTTT

abundance: .
d_gene: .
j_gene: TRBJ2-7
v_gene: TRBV3-1
CDR3aa: CASSQFSGIADRGKSSYEQYF
CDR3nt: TGTGCCAGCAGCCAATTTTCGGGCATAGCCGACCGAGGAAAGAGCTCCTACGAGCAGTACTTC

abundance: few
d_gene: .
j_gene: TRBJ2-3
v_gene: TRBV6-2/TRBV6-3
CDR3aa: CATNPGLLIHTDTQYF
CDR3nt: TGTGCCACCAACCCGGGCCTCCTTATCCACACAGATACGCAGTATTTT

abundance: many
d_gene: .
j_gene: TRBJ2-3
v_gene: TRBV5-1
CDR3aa: CASSLGLGGTDTQYF
CDR3nt: TGCGCCAGCAGCTTGGGACTGGGCGGCACAGATACGCAGTATTTT

abundance: .
d_gene: TRBD1
j_gene: TRBJ1-2
v_gene: TRBV20-1
CDR3aa: CSARRRTGNPDYGYTF
CDR3nt: TGCAGTGCTAGACGACGGACAGGGAATCCGGACTATGGCTACACCTTC

abundance: many
d_gene: .
j_gene: TRBJ2-3
v_gene: TRBV6-2/TRBV6-3
CDR3aa: CASSYTATDTQYF
CDR3nt: TGTGCCAGCAGTTATACCGCAACAGATACGCAGTATTTT

abundance: .
d_gene: TRBD1
j_gene: TRBJ2-7
v_gene: TRBV9
CDR3aa: CASSAGTAPYEQYF
CDR3nt: TGTGCCAGCAGCGCGGGGACAGCCCCCTACGAGCAGTACTTC